The present T cell receptor beta chain was sequenced within a study of shared clonotypes between healthy human individuals. The CDR3 is 15 amino acids. Germline loops: CDR1 KGHSH, CDR2 LQKENI. With 3 bases removed from V and 4 bases from J, the gap between germline ends came to 12 bases. CD4+ cells underwent separation, giving CD45RA+ naive and CD45RA-negative memory subsets. Clones were read by immunoSEQ multiplex PCR, and TCRdb kept only the in-frame ones, dropping some. Here the sample spans over a million clones, approximately 98.5% being singletons. Study results and caveats: The genetic and exposure-history diversity represented was limited by few donors. Generation probabilities were higher for clonotypes shared across all four sorted-subset donors than for unshared ones.

Concerning this clone itself: The antigen is unknown.

The sample consisted of naive CD4+ T cells sorted from blood. Subset noted: CD45RA+ positively selected. The V and J genes are TRBV18 and TRBJ2-2; a possible D gene is TRBD2 (6 bases). The sequence derives from a man between 25 and 39 years old in good health. CDR3 nucleotides: TGTGCCAGCTCACCTATCTCGACTAGCACCGGGGAGCTGTTTTTT. This codes for CASSPISTSTGELFF.